Shown below are 26 T cell receptor beta chains from a single sample sequenced in a study of blood T cells in healthy people across ages. The second PCR ran roughly 6 to 12 cycles with a sample-barcoded 5' primer and J-beta primers. Using its own MiXCR run on the 5' RACE reads, TCRdb lists one record per CDR3 protein. The data show around 1.5 million distinct CDR3 sequences, 35% to 45% seen once. Sequenced sample: blood. These receptors were collected from a woman aged 18 to 35 in good health.

This clonotype was picked up a small number of times. The chain uses TRBV6-1 and TRBJ2-7; 14 bases are shared with TRBD2. This CDR3 has 15 amino acids. The V gene end was trimmed by 6 bases and the J gene end by 5 bases; junction bases not matched to a gene: 6. Germline lookup yields CDR1 MNHNS and CDR2 SASEGT. CDR3 in DNA: TGTGCCAGCAGCTTGGGACTAGCGGGAGAGGACGAGCAGTACTTC. Amino acid sequence: CASSLGLAGEDEQYF.

This clonotype was picked up a small number of times. The chain joins TRBV20-1 to TRBJ2-4; D unresolved. The J call is uncertain, as TRBJ2-7 better fits the DNA end. The CDR3 extends over 9 amino acids. Germline values: CDR1 DFQATT, CDR2 SNEGSKA (reference sequence). The CDR3 nucleotides are TGCAGTGCTAGTAGCGAGCAGTACTTC. It specifies CSASSEQYF.

This chain links TRBV5-1 with TRBJ1-1; TRBD1 matches at 11 bases. V was pared by 3 bases and J by 1 base, with 11 bases of the junction left unmatched. The CDR3 length is 18 residues. Germline-derived CDR1 and CDR2 are SGHRS and YFSETQ. The CDR3 DNA follows: TGCGCCAGCAGCTCCCCTTTGGACAGGGGGCCAAAGAACACTGAAGCTTTCTTT. Translated: CASSSPLDRGPKNTEAFF. Supplemented by reference TRBV5-1 and TRBJ1-1, the full variable domain reads KAGVTQTPRYLIKTRGQQVTLSCSPISGHRSVSWYQQTPGQGLQFLFEYFSETQRNKGNFPGRFSGRQFSNSRSEMNVSTLELGDSALYLCASSSPLDRGPKNTEAFFGQGTRLTVV.

For this clonotype: Its ends do not fully match the called genes, so a read error is possible. V is TRBV7-7 and J is TRBJ2-1, with 9 positions matching TRBD1. The CDR3 runs to 17 residues. From germline, CDR1 is SSHAT and CDR2 FNYEAQ (reference sequence). The CDR3 DNA sequence: TGTGCTAGCAGCCCTCAGGTGGGGGACAGGGACTACAATGAGCAGTTCTTC. It is translated as CASSPQVGDRDYNEQFF.

The rearrangement links TRBV20-1 to TRBJ1-2; D is uncertain. The CDR3 covers 14 residues. Germline CDR1 DFQATT, CDR2 SNEGSKA (reference sequence). The V and J ends lost 6 bases and 0 bases respectively, with 14 bases between them. The CDR3 sequence is CSAHDGLANYGYTF. CDR3 coding DNA: TGCAGTGCCCACGACGGCTTAGCTAACTATGGCTACACCTTC.

This clonotype was seen ten or more times. V gene TRBV12-3 or TRBV12-4 combines with J gene TRBJ2-7, with 7 nucleotides matching TRBD1. The CDR3 runs 13 residues. V dropped 4 bases and J dropped 3; count of bases not matched to a gene: 3. This CDR3 is CASSWGQYYEQYF. In DNA, the CDR3 is TGTGCCAGCAGTTGGGGACAGTACTACGAGCAGTACTTC.

The rearrangement links TRBV11-2 to TRBJ2-1, with 7 bases aligning to TRBD2. V was pared by 6 bases and J by 5 bases, with 16 bases of the junction left unmatched. The CDR3 is made up of 17 amino acids. Germline CDR1 reads SGHAT; CDR2 reads FQNNGV. CDR3 in DNA: TGTGCCAGCAGGCCTCTGGGGGGGAGGATATCAAACAATGAGCAGTTCTTC. Its translation: CASRPLGGRISNNEQFF. Full variable domain (rest looked up from reference TRBV11-2 and TRBJ2-1): EAGVAQSPRYKIIEKRQSVAFWCNPISGHATLYWYQQILGQGPKLLIQFQNNGVVDDSQLPKDRFSAERLKGVDSTLKIQPAKLEDSAVYLCASRPLGGRISNNEQFFGPGTRLTVL.

This clonotype has a handful of counts. The chain links TRBV4-1 to TRBJ1-1; D remains unclear. V dropped 0 bases and J dropped 1 base, with 9 bases sitting between them. This CDR3 comprises 15 residues. Per germline, CDR1 MGHRA and CDR2 YSYEKL. The CDR3 region has the DNA TGCGCCAGCAGCCAAGAAAGATCACCGAACACTGAAGCTTTCTTT. The encoded protein is CASSQERSPNTEAFF.

The chain uses TRBV5-1 and TRBJ2-1; D possibly uses TRBD1 or TRBD2 (5 bases each). The CDR3 loop spans 14 amino acids. V was trimmed by 4 bases and J by 6 bases, leaving 14 bases between them. Germline V CDR1 and CDR2: SGHRS, YFSETQ. CDR3 DNA sequence: TGCGCCAGCAGCCCGGGGACCGCCGGCAATGAGCAGTTCTTC. Encoded protein: CASSPGTAGNEQFF.

The chain employs TRBV20-1 and TRBJ2-7, with TRBD2 as a possible D gene (5 bases). Germline V gives CDR1 DFQATT, CDR2 SNEGSKA (reference sequence). The germline V and J ends were trimmed by 3 bases and 1 base, with 10 bases remaining between them. The CDR3 contains 13 residues. In DNA form, the CDR3 reads TGCAGTGCTAGTAGCGTCGTGTCCTACGAGCAGTACTTC. Amino acid sequence: CSASSVVSYEQYF.

This clonotype was seen a handful of times. V usage is TRBV3-1 and J usage is TRBJ2-3, with 11 bases lining up with TRBD2. Germline trimming cut 5 bases from V and 4 bases from J; bases unmatched to any gene: 5. Per the germline V gene, CDR1 is LGHDT and CDR2 is YNNKEL (reference sequence). The CDR3 is 15 residues long. CDR3 sequence reads: CASSGGTSGADTQYF. The CDR3 bases are TGTGCCAGCAGCGGGGGGACTAGCGGCGCAGATACGCAGTATTTT.

The V and J genes are TRBV29-1 and TRBJ2-5, with 10 bases matching TRBD2. The assigned J gene may be wrong: the sequence end matches TRBJ2-7 better. Per germline, CDR1 SQVTM and CDR2 ANQGSEA. This CDR3 has 16 residues. CDR3 bases: TGCAGCGTTGCCTCCTGGGCTAGCGGGAGAGCCTACGAGCAGTACTTC. This gives the protein CSVASWASGRAYEQYF.

The V call is TRBV4-2, the J call TRBJ2-3; D may be TRBD1 (5 bases). Trimming took off 0 bases at V and 9 bases at J, with 13 bases between the two ends. CDR1 and CDR2 from the germline V gene are LGHNA and YNFKEQ. This CDR3 is built from 14 residues. CDR3 sequence: CASSQEYSQGTQYF. Written as DNA, the CDR3 is TGTGCCAGCAGCCAAGAATACTCCCAGGGAACGCAGTATTTT.

The chain uses TRBV5-1 and TRBJ2-6; no firm D call. V was trimmed by 8 bases and J by 0 bases, leaving 15 bases between them. Per the germline V gene, CDR1 is SGHRS and CDR2 is YFSETQ. The CDR3 is 16 residues long. CDR3 DNA sequence: TGCGCCAGTAAGGTGGGGTTAAGCTCTGGGGCCAACGTCCTGACTTTC. Its protein is CASKVGLSSGANVLTF.

V usage is TRBV20-1 and J usage is TRBJ2-2, with 8 bases aligning to TRBD2. This CDR3 is built from 15 residues. V gave up 1 base and J gave up 3 bases; unmatched junction bases: 4. CDR1 is DFQATT and CDR2 is SNEGSKA in the germline V gene (reference sequence). This chain's CDR3 is CSARATSADTGELFF. The DNA for the CDR3 is TGCAGTGCTAGAGCGACTAGCGCCGACACCGGGGAGCTGTTTTTT.

This clonotype was seen repeatedly, ten times or more. The chain employs TRBV9 and TRBJ1-1, with a weak D call TRBD1 (5 bases). With 2 bases removed from V and 1 base from J, the gap between germline ends came to 6 bases. Germline CDR1 reads SGDLS; CDR2 reads YYNGEE. This CDR3 contains 13 residues. CDR3: CASSVQGNTEAFF. CDR3 DNA sequence: TGTGCCAGCAGCGTTCAGGGGAACACTGAAGCTTTCTTT.

This clonotype was counted between two and nine times. This rearrangement joins TRBV7-8 to TRBJ2-3; D uncertain. Deletions cut 5 bases from V and 4 bases from J, with 10 bases between. CDR3 size: 13 residues. Per the germline V gene, CDR1 is SGHVS and CDR2 is FQNEAQ. The CDR3 DNA follows: TGTGCCAGCAGCGGCTTTAGGGCAGATACGCAGTATTTT. Residues: CASSGFRADTQYF.

The V call is TRBV27, the J call TRBJ2-1, with D possibly being TRBD1 (5 bases). Looked up from germline, CDR1 is MNHEY and CDR2 is SMNVEV (reference sequence). Trimming pared 4 bases from V and 10 bases from J, leaving 26 bases between. The CDR3 is 17 amino acids. CDR3 loop: CASSSKTSGALPNEQFF. The CDR3 region has the DNA TGTGCCAGCAGTTCCAAAACCTCTGGGGCCCTACCCAACGAGCAGTTCTTC.

Written as DNA, the CDR3 is TGCGCCAGCAGTGAGTCGACGGTGCGAAGACCCACAGATACGCAGTATTTT. This sequence encodes CASSESTVRRPTDTQYF. The J gene is TRBJ2-3, the V gene TRBV10-2; D unresolved. Germline CDR1 and CDR2: WSHSY and SAAADI. The V and J ends lost 0 bases and 2 bases respectively, with 15 bases between them. The CDR3 spans 17 residues.

The rearrangement uses TRBV7-2 and TRBJ2-7; D remains unclear. The V end lost 3 bases, the J end lost 2 bases, and 8 bases lay between the germline ends. CDR1 and CDR2 from the germline V gene are SGHTA and FQGNSA. The CDR3 spans 13 residues. CDR3 coding DNA: TGTGCCAGCAGCTTCGCAGAAACCTACGAGCAGTACTTC. It translates to CASSFAETYEQYF.

The chain recombines TRBV10-3 with TRBJ2-1; 8 bases map to TRBD2. Germline V gene data show CDR1 as ENHRY and CDR2 as SYGVKD. The CDR3 runs to 17 residues. J gave up 5 bases and V 6 bases, and 15 bases lay outside the gene matches. CDR3 in amino acids: CAIRSNRGGLLNNEQFF. The CDR3 DNA reads TGTGCCATCAGATCTAACCGGGGGGGCCTTCTTAACAATGAGCAGTTCTTC.

The V gene is TRBV5-1, the J gene TRBJ1-1; D gene unclear. Trimming removed 4 bases at V and 4 bases at J, with 14 bases between. This CDR3 is built from 14 residues. The germline CDR1 and CDR2 sequences are SGHRS and YFSETQ. CDR3 nucleotide sequence: TGCGCCAGCAGCCCCTCCGTCTCGGGCACTGAAGCTTTCTTT. Translating gives CASSPSVSGTEAFF.

V usage is TRBV11-2 and J usage is TRBJ2-5, with 7 nucleotides matching TRBD1. Per germline, CDR1 SGHAT and CDR2 FQNNGV. CDR3 length: 14 residues. V lost 5 bases, J lost 5 bases, and 8 bases stayed unmatched. The CDR3 DNA is TGTGCCAGCAGCCAACAGACAGGGAAGGAGACCCAGTACTTC. Its translation: CASSQQTGKETQYF. Full variable domain (missing parts from reference TRBV11-2 and TRBJ2-5): EAGVAQSPRYKIIEKRQSVAFWCNPISGHATLYWYQQILGQGPKLLIQFQNNGVVDDSQLPKDRFSAERLKGVDSTLKIQPAKLEDSAVYLCASSQQTGKETQYFGPGTRLLVL.

This clonotype was seen more than once but under ten times. This chain links TRBV9 with TRBJ2-1; D unresolved. The V and J ends lost 4 bases and 6 bases respectively, with 14 bases between them. The length of the CDR3 is 14 residues. CDR1 SGDLS and CDR2 YYNGEE come from the germline V gene. The CDR3 DNA sequence: TGTGCCAGCAGCCGCTTTTTATCGGGCAATGAGCAGTTCTTC. Amino acids: CASSRFLSGNEQFF.

V and J are TRBV6-4 and TRBJ1-5, with D tentatively TRBD1 (5 bases). Per germline, CDR1 MRHNA and CDR2 SNTAGT. The CDR3 is made up of 11 amino acids. Trimming pared 11 bases from V and 11 bases from J, leaving 16 bases between. CDR3 nucleotides: TGTGCCGGCATTACAGGTCGGACCCAGCATTTT. This encodes CAGITGRTQHF.

The chain carries TRBV12-3 or TRBV12-4 and TRBJ2-5, with D perhaps TRBD2 (5 bases). The CDR3 length is 13 residues. V dropped 6 bases and J dropped 11 bases, with 19 bases sitting between them. CDR3 nucleotides: TGTGCCAGCAGACTAGTTTTGGTCGGTGAGCAGTACTTC. It translates to CASRLVLVGEQYF.